This T cell receptor beta chain was documented in a study of blood T cell repertoires in COVID-19. As for the study in general: COVID-19 samples, acute and convalescent, were from the United States, Italy and Spain. From T cells, B-cell-depleted T cells, or PBMCs came the material, which was cDNA or gDNA.

The CDR3 totals 15 residues. The V and J ends lost 0 bases and 7 bases respectively, with 14 bases between them. Germline lookup yields CDR1 SGHRS and CDR2 YFSETQ. Per the study methods: It was from reference gene primer amplification that nucleated cell counts were estimated. The data were produced by immunoSEQ multiplex PCR, yet TCRdb's version contains in-frame clones alone and is incomplete. V and J calls and clone size are copied from that table; D and trimming were computed from the DNA. The sample includes around 50,000 clones, roughly 90% of them seen just once. This clonotype originated in a human donor in a cohort sampled during active COVID-19. What was sequenced was peripheral blood. The chain recombines TRBV5-1 with TRBJ2-1, with D tentatively TRBD1 (6 bases). The CDR3 bases are TGCGCCAGCAGCTTGGGGCAGGGGCGAGGGAATGAGCAGTTCTTC. Translation: CASSLGQGRGNEQFF.